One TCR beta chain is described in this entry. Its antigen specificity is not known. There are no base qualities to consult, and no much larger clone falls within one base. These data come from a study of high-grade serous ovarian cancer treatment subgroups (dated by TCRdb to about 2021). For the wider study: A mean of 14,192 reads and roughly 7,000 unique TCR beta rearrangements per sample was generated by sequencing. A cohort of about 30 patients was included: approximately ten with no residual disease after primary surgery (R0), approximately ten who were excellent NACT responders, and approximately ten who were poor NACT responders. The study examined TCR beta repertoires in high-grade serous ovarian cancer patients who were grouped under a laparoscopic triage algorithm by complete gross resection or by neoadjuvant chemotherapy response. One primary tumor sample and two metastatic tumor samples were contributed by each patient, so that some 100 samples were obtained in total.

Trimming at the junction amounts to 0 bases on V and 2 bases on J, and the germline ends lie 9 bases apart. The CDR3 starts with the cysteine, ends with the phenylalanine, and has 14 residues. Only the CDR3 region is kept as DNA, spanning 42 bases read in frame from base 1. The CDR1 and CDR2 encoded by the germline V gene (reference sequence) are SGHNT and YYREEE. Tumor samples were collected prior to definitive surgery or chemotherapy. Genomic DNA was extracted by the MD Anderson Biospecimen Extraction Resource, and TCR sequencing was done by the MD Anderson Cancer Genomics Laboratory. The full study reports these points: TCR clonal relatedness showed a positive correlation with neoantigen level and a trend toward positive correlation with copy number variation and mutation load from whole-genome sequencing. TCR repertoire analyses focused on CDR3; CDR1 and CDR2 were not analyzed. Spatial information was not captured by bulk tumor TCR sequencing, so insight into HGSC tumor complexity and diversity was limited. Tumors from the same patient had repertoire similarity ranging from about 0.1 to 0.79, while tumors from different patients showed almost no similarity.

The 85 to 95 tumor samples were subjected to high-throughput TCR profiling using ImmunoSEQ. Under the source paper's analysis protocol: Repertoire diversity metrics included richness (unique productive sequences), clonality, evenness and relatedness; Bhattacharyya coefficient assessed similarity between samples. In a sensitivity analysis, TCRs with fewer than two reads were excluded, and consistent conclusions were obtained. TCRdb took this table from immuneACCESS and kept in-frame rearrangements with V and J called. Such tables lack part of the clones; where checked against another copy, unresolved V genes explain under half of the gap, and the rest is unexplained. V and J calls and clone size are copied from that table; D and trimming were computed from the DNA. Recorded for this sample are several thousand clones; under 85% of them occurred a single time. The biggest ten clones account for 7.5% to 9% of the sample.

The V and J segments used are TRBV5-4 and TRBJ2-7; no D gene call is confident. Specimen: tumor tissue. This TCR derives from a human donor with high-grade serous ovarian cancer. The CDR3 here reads CASSLDHSAYEQYF. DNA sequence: TGTGCCAGCAGCTTGGACCACAGCGCCTACGAGCAGTACTTC.